This T cell receptor (beta chain) was sequenced for a study of shared clonotypes between healthy human individuals. General study results and limits: As a rule, naive subsets had a larger estimated richness than memory subsets.

With respect to this clone: Its antigen is unknown.

The data were produced by immunoSEQ multiplex PCR, yet TCRdb's version contains in-frame clones alone and is incomplete. The sample holds some 2,000,000 clones, 90% to 95% seen once. The V gene lost 5 bases and the J gene lost 5 bases, with 16 bases spanning the gap. The CDR3 consists of 14 residues. Looked up from germline, CDR1 is SGHRS and CDR2 is YFSETQ. This chain links TRBV5-1 with TRBJ1-2; D is undetermined. The specimen was naive CD4+ T cells sorted from blood. This sample's subset: CD45RA+ positively selected. This sequence was found in a man aged 18 to 30 in good health. The CDR3 region has the DNA TGCGCCAGCAGTATTTTGACCGATGGGTATGGCTACACCTTC. Its translation is CASSILTDGYGYTF.